Listed here are 29 T cell receptor beta chains from one sample, sequenced in a study of blood T cell repertoires in COVID-19. Sequencing used immunoSEQ multiplex PCR; TCRdb keeps in-frame clones, though not all of them. The sample consists of 250,000 to 300,000 clones, roughly 90% of them appearing once. Sequencing input: PBMCs or T cells enriched from blood (not recorded which). The receptor source for this set is a woman in her 40s with acute COVID-19.

The rearrangement joins TRBV18 to TRBJ2-3; TRBD2 aligns across 7 bases. The ends lost 4 bases at V and 1 base at J; junction bases unmatched: 14. The CDR3 spans 18 residues. Germline V CDR1 and CDR2: KGHSH, LQKENI. The CDR3, as DNA: TGTGCCAGCTCACTTCTCCCGCGCGGGGGAGGGGGCACAGATACGCAGTATTTT. It is translated as CASSLLPRGGGGTDTQYF.

This clone was counted only a few times. V usage is TRBV19 and J usage is TRBJ2-6; D is undetermined. Germline CDR1 is LNHDA and CDR2 is SQIVND (reference sequence). There are 15 residues in the CDR3. Trimming removed 5 bases at V and 2 bases at J, with 10 bases between. The CDR3 here is CASSSGIPGANVLTF. CDR3 DNA: TGTGCCAGTAGTTCCGGTATTCCTGGGGCCAACGTCCTGACTTTC.

Only a few counts were recorded for this clone. The CDR3: CAWSGGVPLRGNTIYF. In DNA form, the CDR3 reads TGTGCCTGGAGTGGCGGGGTCCCACTCCGAGGAAACACCATATATTTT. The V call is TRBV30, the J call TRBJ1-3; D remains unclear. Per germline, CDR1 GTSNPN and CDR2 SVGIG (reference sequence). This CDR3 is 16 amino acids long. Trimming took off 1 base at V and 4 bases at J, with 17 bases between the two ends.

This chain uses TRBV5-1 with TRBJ2-7; 9 bases agree with TRBD2. This CDR3 spans 14 amino acids. After removal of 10 bases from V and 1 base from J, the junction contained 9 bases not matched to a gene. Germline V gene lookup returns CDR1 SGHRS and CDR2 YFSETQ. CDR3 protein: CASKQRGESYEQYF. The CDR3 bases are TGCGCCTCCAAGCAGCGGGGGGAATCCTACGAGCAGTACTTC.

The rearrangement uses TRBV11-1 and TRBJ2-1, with a possible D match to TRBD2 (6 bases). V was clipped by 5 bases and J by 7 bases, with 18 bases between them. Germline V lookup: CDR1 SGHAT, CDR2 FQDESV (reference sequence). This CDR3 contains 15 residues. The CDR3 loop reads CASSQGRGIRNEQFF. The CDR3 DNA reads TGTGCCAGCAGCCAGGGTCGGGGGATTCGAAATGAGCAGTTCTTC. Supplemented by reference TRBV11-1 and TRBJ2-1, the full variable domain reads EAEVAQSPRYKITEKSQAVAFWCDPISGHATLYWYRQILGQGPELLVQFQDESVVDDSQLPKDRFSAERLKGVDSTLKIQPAELGDSAMYLCASSQGRGIRNEQFFGPGTRLTVL.

The chain is built from TRBV14 and TRBJ1-3; perhaps TRBD1 as D (6 bases). Trimming removed 0 bases from V and 4 bases from J, with 10 bases in between. The CDR3 contains 15 residues. Germline V gene sequence: CDR1 SGHDN, CDR2 FVKESK. CDR3 loop: CASSQDSRGGNTIYF. As DNA, the CDR3 is TGTGCCAGCAGCCAAGACTCCAGGGGAGGAAACACCATATATTTT.

In the case of this clone: Other DNA sequences in the same sample also yield this CDR3. This sequence joins TRBV9 and TRBJ2-7; D might be TRBD1 (5 bases). The length of the CDR3 is 14 residues. Germline V gene sequence: CDR1 SGDLS, CDR2 YYNGEE. The V end was cut by 0 bases, the J end by 1 base, with 8 bases between. The CDR3 loop reads CASSVDQGSYEQYF. The CDR3 DNA is TGTGCCAGCAGCGTAGATCAGGGATCCTACGAGCAGTACTTC.

This sequence joins TRBV27 and TRBJ1-1; D is unclear. The CDR3 is 15 residues long. Germline loops: CDR1 MNHEY, CDR2 SMNVEV (reference sequence). V lost 2 bases and J 7 bases, leaving 17 bases between the germline ends. The CDR3 coding sequence is TGTGCCAGCAGTTTACGAGCGGGTGGCAGATTTGAAGCTTTCTTT. It specifies CASSLRAGGRFEAFF.

The chain uses TRBV28 and TRBJ2-5, with 8 bases identical to TRBD2. Germline V gene sequence: CDR1 MDHEN, CDR2 SYDVKM. V lost 8 bases and J lost 4; bases outside the gene matches: 9. This CDR3 contains 14 residues. CDR3 residues: CASSGGGGRETQYF. Here the CDR3 DNA reads TGTGCCAGCTCGGGAGGCGGGGGGCGAGAGACCCAGTACTTC.

This clone was found once. The CDR3 spells CASTPGTPNTGELFF. The CDR3 DNA is TGTGCCAGCACCCCCGGGACACCGAACACCGGGGAGCTGTTTTTT. This sequence joins TRBV25-1 and TRBJ2-2; perhaps TRBD1 as D (6 bases). V was shortened by 7 bases and J by 0 bases, with 12 bases between the two germline ends. The CDR3 is made up of 15 amino acids. Germline V gene lookup returns CDR1 MGHDK and CDR2 SYGVNS.

The V gene is TRBV6-5, the J gene TRBJ2-2, with 7 nucleotides matching TRBD2. The CDR3 is 16 residues long. Germline assignment: CDR1 MNHEY and CDR2 SVGAGI. Trimming took 4 bases from V and 7 from J; bases not matched to a gene: 12. The CDR3 loop reads CASSFRSGVLGGELFF. Written as DNA, the CDR3 is TGTGCCAGCAGTTTCCGAAGCGGGGTTTTAGGCGGGGAGCTGTTTTTT.

J is TRBJ1-2 and V is TRBV28, with a tentative D call TRBD1 (6 bases). Germline CDR1 is MDHEN and CDR2 is SYDVKM. This CDR3 region has 12 residues. Trimming removed 7 bases from V and 6 bases from J, with 12 bases in between. The CDR3 nucleotides read TGTGCCAGCAACCTACAGGGTGATGGCTACACCTTC. Residues: CASNLQGDGYTF.

The chain employs TRBV18 and TRBJ1-1, with 7 nucleotides matching TRBD1. CDR1 KGHSH and CDR2 LQKENI come from the germline V gene. V shed 0 bases and J 1 base; nucleotides not matched to a gene: 2. There are 15 residues in the CDR3. DNA for the CDR3: TGTGCCAGCTCACCACCGCGGGACAGGAACACTGAAGCTTTCTTT. Protein product: CASSPPRDRNTEAFF.

This clone showed up just once. At one end the junction does not follow the germline gene, possibly because of a read error. This chain connects TRBV5-6 to TRBJ2-7; 8 nucleotides agree with TRBD2. Germline CDR1 reads SGHDT; CDR2 reads YYEEEE. The CDR3 is made up of 13 amino acids. CDR3 loop: CASSNAPGGSPHF. CDR3 coding DNA: TGTGCCAGCAGCAACGCACCGGGGGGGTCCCCCCACTTC.

The chain combines TRBV12-3 or TRBV12-4 with TRBJ1-2; no clear D. This CDR3 has 13 amino acids. Trimming took 3 bases from V and 7 from J, leaving 12 bases between them. The CDR3 loop is CASSFSGVGGYTF. The CDR3 DNA is TGTGCCAGCAGTTTTTCCGGGGTAGGTGGCTACACCTTC.

This clone came up once. The V and J genes are TRBV7-3 and TRBJ1-1; D is unclear. Trimming took 2 bases from V and 4 from J, leaving 8 bases between them. Germline V CDR1 and CDR2: SGHTA, FQGTGA. The CDR3 consists of 13 residues. The CDR3 protein is CASSLYIGTEAFF. The CDR3 DNA reads TGTGCCAGCAGCTTATATATCGGCACTGAAGCTTTCTTT.

Worth noting for this clone: This sample includes further DNA sequences coding for the same CDR3. The V gene is TRBV6-5, the J gene TRBJ2-3; D gene uncertain. CDR1 MNHEY and CDR2 SVGAGI come from the germline V gene. CDR3 length: 13 residues. Trimming took 5 bases from V and 4 from J, leaving 10 bases between them. CDR3 bases: TGTGCCAGCAGTACCGGGTTCTCAGATACGCAGTATTTT. This gives the protein CASSTGFSDTQYF.

The rearrangement links TRBV11-2 to TRBJ1-6; 7 bases fit TRBD1. The CDR3 is 14 amino acids. Trimming at V came to 5 bases and at J to 10 bases, leaving 8 bases not matched to a gene. Looked up from germline, CDR1 is SGHAT and CDR2 is FQNNGV. Written as DNA, the CDR3 is TGTGCCAGCAGCCCCGACAGGGTCAGATCACCCCTCCACTTT. This codes for CASSPDRVRSPLHF.

The V call is TRBV2, the J call TRBJ1-2; no firm D call. CDR1 and CDR2 (germline): SNHLY, FYNNEI. V lost 6 bases and J 4 bases, leaving 9 bases between the germline ends. The CDR3 totals 12 residues. The CDR3 loop is CASRSEGYGYTF. CDR3 nucleotide sequence: TGTGCCAGCAGGTCGGAGGGCTATGGCTACACCTTC.

The chain joins TRBV7-3 to TRBJ2-3; 12 bases are shared with TRBD1. V was clipped by 2 bases and J by 4 bases; unmatched bases: 4. CDR3 length equals 16 residues. The germline CDR1 and CDR2 sequences are SGHTA and FQGTGA. In DNA form, the CDR3 reads TGTGCCAGCAGCTTAGGGGGGACAGGGGGCCCAGATACGCAGTATTTT. Protein sequence: CASSLGGTGGPDTQYF.

Here the CDR3 reads CASSLRGETEAFF. The CDR3 region has the DNA TGTGCCAGCAGTTTAAGGGGTGAAACTGAAGCTTTCTTT. V and J are TRBV12-3 or TRBV12-4 and TRBJ1-1; weak D call: TRBD1 (5 bases). The V end lost 2 bases, the J end lost 5 bases, and 9 bases lay between the germline ends. CDR3 length equals 13 residues.

This clone came up a few times. Other DNA sequences in this specimen translate into the identical CDR3. The chain couples TRBV11-2 to TRBJ1-2; D is undetermined. The V end lost 5 bases, the J end lost 4 bases, and 5 bases lay between the germline ends. Germline values: CDR1 SGHAT, CDR2 FQNNGV. CDR3 length: 11 amino acids. The CDR3 DNA follows: TGTGCCAGCAGCCCAGGCTATGGCTACACCTTC. Translated: CASSPGYGYTF.

The chain is built from TRBV7-8 and TRBJ2-7; the match to TRBD2 covers 14 bases. The ends lost 3 bases at V and 0 bases at J; junction bases unmatched: 1. This CDR3 comprises 16 residues. The germline V gene has CDR1 SGHVS and CDR2 FQNEAQ. CDR3 DNA sequence: TGTGCCAGCAGCTTGGGACTAGCGGGAGTCTCCTACGAGCAGTACTTC. It encodes CASSLGLAGVSYEQYF.

V usage is TRBV9 and J usage is TRBJ2-7; TRBD1 matches at 9 bases. V trimming: 3 bases; J trimming: 1 base; junction bases outside the gene matches: 5. The CDR3 consists of 15 residues. CDR1 and CDR2 from the germline V gene are SGDLS and YYNGEE. This CDR3 reads CASSAGTGSSYEQYF. The CDR3 DNA follows: TGTGCCAGCAGCGCCGGGACAGGGTCTTCCTACGAGCAGTACTTC.

The chain carries TRBV5-1 and TRBJ1-4; D is possibly TRBD1 (6 bases). Trimming pared 7 bases from V and 8 bases from J, leaving 21 bases between. CDR3 size: 15 residues. The germline V gene has CDR1 SGHRS and CDR2 YFSETQ. CDR3 nucleotides: TGCGCCAGCCGTCTGGGGGGGCAGTCCCGGGAAAAACTGTTTTTT. Translating it yields CASRLGGQSREKLFF.

CDR3 in DNA: TGTGCCAGTAGTATAGGGGCACAGGGGAAGAATGAAAAACTGTTTTTT. It specifies CASSIGAQGKNEKLFF. The V and J genes are TRBV19 and TRBJ1-4, with 7 bases lining up with TRBD1. V was pared by 1 base and J by 5 bases, with 7 bases of the junction left unmatched. In germline, CDR1 is LNHDA, CDR2 SQIVND (reference sequence). CDR3 length: 16 residues.

This clone was detected once. This chain links TRBV7-9 with TRBJ2-1, with a tentative D call TRBD1 (5 bases). CDR1 is SEHNR and CDR2 is FQNEAQ in the germline V gene (reference sequence). This CDR3 comprises 14 residues. V lost 1 base and J lost 6, with 10 bases in between. The CDR3 reads CASSLGGRVNEQFF. In nucleotides, the CDR3 is TGTGCCAGCAGCTTAGGGGGCAGGGTCAATGAGCAGTTCTTC.

The chain links TRBV2 to TRBJ1-2; possible D gene TRBD1, 6 bases. V was trimmed by 6 bases and J by 4 bases, leaving 18 bases between them. Germline CDR1 reads SNHLY; CDR2 reads FYNNEI. CDR3 length: 15 amino acids. The CDR3 loop reads CASRPDRAYFYGYTF. In DNA form, the CDR3 reads TGTGCCAGCAGACCGGACAGAGCCTACTTCTATGGCTACACCTTC.

The chain joins TRBV11-2 to TRBJ2-1, with 11 nucleotides matching TRBD2. Germline lookup yields CDR1 SGHAT and CDR2 FQNNGV. Trimming cost V 5 bases and J 4 bases; bases outside gene matches: 4. The CDR3 extends over 15 amino acids. CDR3 sequence reads: CASSQGLAAYNEQFF. The CDR3 bases are TGTGCCAGCAGCCAGGGACTAGCGGCTTACAATGAGCAGTTCTTC.